This T cell receptor (beta chain) was recorded in a study of shared clonotypes between healthy human individuals. Overall study: Three CD4 naive, three CD4 memory, two CD8 naive and one CD8 memory plate were used per donor. Study-wide results and caveats: Specimens sampled were limited to blood, with tissue repertoires likely differing.

The CDR3 extends over 15 amino acids. Looked up from germline, CDR1 is MNHEY and CDR2 is SMNVEV (reference sequence). Trimming cost V 5 bases and J 1 base, with 14 bases left between them. Sorted-subset replicate PCRs used 200 to 250 ng DNA, 30,000 or so T cell genomes. In the original workflow: Filtering was not the same, since immunoSEQ gave junction-only sequences without quality scores. The repertoire was sequenced with immunoSEQ multiplex PCR; TCRdb's copy has only in-frame clones and lacks some. V and J calls and clone size are those listed in that table; D and trimming were worked out from the DNA. The repertoire includes under 850,000 clones, roughly 72% of them detected once, and more than 1.5% sits in the top ten. Note on this clone: Its matching antigen is unknown.

The source of this sequence is a woman between 25 and 40 years old in good health. The material sequenced was memory CD4+ T cells sorted from blood. Subset: CD45RA-negative fraction. The chain couples TRBV27 to TRBJ1-2; tentatively, D is TRBD1 (5 bases). The CDR3 is CASSSVTDNNYGYTF. In DNA form, the CDR3 reads TGTGCCAGCAGTAGTGTGACAGACAATAACTATGGCTACACCTTC.